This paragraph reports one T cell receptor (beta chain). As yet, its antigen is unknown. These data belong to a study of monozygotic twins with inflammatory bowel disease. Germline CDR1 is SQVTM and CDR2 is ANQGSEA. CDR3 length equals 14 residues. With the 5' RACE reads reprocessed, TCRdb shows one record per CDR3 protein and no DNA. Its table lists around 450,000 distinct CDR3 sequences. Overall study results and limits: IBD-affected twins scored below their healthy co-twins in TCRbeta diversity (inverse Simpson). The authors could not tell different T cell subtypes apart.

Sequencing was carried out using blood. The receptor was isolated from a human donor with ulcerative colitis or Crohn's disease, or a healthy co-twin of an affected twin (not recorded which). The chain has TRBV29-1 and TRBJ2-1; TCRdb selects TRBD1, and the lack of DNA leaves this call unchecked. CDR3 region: CSVEAGTGGNEQFF.